The rows below give T cell receptor beta chains drawn from one sample of a study of shared clonotypes between healthy human individuals. Assay: immunoSEQ multiplex PCR; the TCRdb copy retains only in-frame clones and omits some. Of some 1.5 million clones listed, 96% are singletons. The sequencing sample was made of naive CD4+ T cells sorted from blood. The receptors stem from a man aged 30-40 years in good health. Each CDR3 is given with its conserved first and last residue.

j_call: TRBJ2-7
v_call: TRBV6-1
cdr3_aa: CASFRRGSSYEQYF

j_call: TRBJ2-1
v_call: TRBV7-3
cdr3_aa: CASSLAGGDNEQFF

j_call: TRBJ2-1
v_call: TRBV15
cdr3_aa: CATSRDRGLNSYNEQFF

j_call: TRBJ1-5
v_call: TRBV25-1
cdr3_aa: CASSERQLRRQPQHF

j_call: TRBJ2-3
v_call: TRBV7-9
cdr3_aa: CASSHTGTGVPDTQYF

j_call: TRBJ2-1
v_call: TRBV6-5
cdr3_aa: CASSYSIEVYNEQFF

j_call: TRBJ2-3
v_call: TRBV5-1
cdr3_aa: CASSLGQGDTDTQYF

j_call: TRBJ2-7
v_call: TRBV15
cdr3_aa: CATSRATSGRGGYEQYF

j_call: TRBJ2-2
v_call: TRBV5-1
cdr3_aa: CASSLEVGQITGELFF

j_call: TRBJ1-5
v_call: TRBV19
cdr3_aa: CASSTGTGGLGNQPQHF

j_call: TRBJ2-5
v_call: TRBV14
cdr3_aa: CASSQDGGARSETQYF

j_call: TRBJ2-7
v_call: TRBV30
cdr3_aa: CAWSASRGRVYF

j_call: TRBJ2-7
v_call: TRBV13
cdr3_aa: CASSLPLRNYEQYF

j_call: TRBJ2-1
v_call: TRBV7-8
cdr3_aa: CASSTRLARSYNEQFF

j_call: TRBJ2-1
v_call: TRBV5-1
cdr3_aa: CAPQVGPISYNEQFF

j_call: TRBJ2-5
v_call: TRBV14
cdr3_aa: CASSHGIAGDETQYF

j_call: TRBJ2-2
v_call: TRBV14
cdr3_aa: CASSQVFRTAGELFF

j_call: TRBJ2-1
v_call: TRBV18
cdr3_aa: CASSPQTGGLDEQFF

j_call: TRBJ2-7
v_call: TRBV2
cdr3_aa: CASSEAGTGIYEQYF

j_call: TRBJ2-7
v_call: TRBV7-9
cdr3_aa: CASSLVRSSGAYEQYF

j_call: TRBJ2-5
v_call: TRBV18
cdr3_aa: CASSPINGLAGETQYF

j_call: TRBJ2-1
v_call: TRBV6-6
cdr3_aa: CASSYSRGNEQFF

j_call: TRBJ2-1
v_call: TRBV7-8
cdr3_aa: CASSLEIGGYNEQFF

j_call: TRBJ1-5
v_call: TRBV5-1
cdr3_aa: CASSLDGTRNQPQHF

j_call: TRBJ2-7
v_call: TRBV28
cdr3_aa: CASSLQGGLREQYF

j_call: TRBJ1-2
v_call: TRBV7-2
cdr3_aa: CASSLAPAANYGYTF

j_call: TRBJ2-6
v_call: TRBV6-1
cdr3_aa: CASSESIPVTTGANVLTF

j_call: TRBJ2-3
v_call: TRBV5-1
cdr3_aa: CASSLVGVGTDTQYF

j_call: TRBJ2-3
v_call: TRBV19
cdr3_aa: CASSISAQSDTQYF

j_call: TRBJ2-3
v_call: TRBV2
cdr3_aa: CASMRSTDTQYF

j_call: TRBJ2-7
v_call: TRBV5-1
cdr3_aa: CASSLASRLTYEQYF

j_call: TRBJ1-5
v_call: TRBV28
cdr3_aa: CASSYLGGPGNQPQHF

j_call: TRBJ2-3
v_call: TRBV2
cdr3_aa: CASSEAGVSTDTQYF

j_call: TRBJ2-3
v_call: TRBV29-1
cdr3_aa: CSVSPGRTDTQYF

j_call: TRBJ2-1
v_call: TRBV27
cdr3_aa: CASSLFGLGLGRNNEQFF

j_call: TRBJ2-1
v_call: TRBV19
cdr3_aa: CASSRSGNELYNEQFF

j_call: TRBJ2-3
v_call: TRBV5-1
cdr3_aa: CASSPGQPSTDTQYF

j_call: TRBJ2-7
v_call: TRBV14
cdr3_aa: CASSQTRAGPSYEQYF

j_call: TRBJ2-1
v_call: TRBV29-1
cdr3_aa: CSVVPPIGGGYNEQFF

j_call: TRBJ2-3
v_call: TRBV5-6
cdr3_aa: CASSLDSRTDTQYF

j_call: TRBJ1-1
v_call: TRBV10-3
cdr3_aa: CAISDDSNTEAFF

j_call: TRBJ2-5
v_call: TRBV10-2
cdr3_aa: CASSEPTSGRAETQYF

j_call: TRBJ2-5
v_call: TRBV7-9
cdr3_aa: CASSLETGNSETQYF

j_call: TRBJ1-1
v_call: TRBV27
cdr3_aa: CASSLSQGGNTEAFF

j_call: TRBJ2-7
v_call: TRBV29-1
cdr3_aa: CSVRLRGFVYEQYF

j_call: TRBJ2-2
v_call: TRBV5-1
cdr3_aa: CASSLGLAANTGELFF

j_call: TRBJ1-4
v_call: TRBV20-1
cdr3_aa: CSARYLEKLFF

j_call: TRBJ2-2
v_call: TRBV2
cdr3_aa: CASLGGLNTGELFF

j_call: TRBJ2-3
v_call: TRBV6-6
cdr3_aa: CASRERGDTDTQYF

j_call: TRBJ2-7
v_call: TRBV10-3
cdr3_aa: CAISESPSLGDGEQYF

j_call: TRBJ2-3
v_call: TRBV9
cdr3_aa: CASSVGPGGTDTQYF

j_call: TRBJ2-5
v_call: TRBV5-4
cdr3_aa: CASSSPRGGETQYF